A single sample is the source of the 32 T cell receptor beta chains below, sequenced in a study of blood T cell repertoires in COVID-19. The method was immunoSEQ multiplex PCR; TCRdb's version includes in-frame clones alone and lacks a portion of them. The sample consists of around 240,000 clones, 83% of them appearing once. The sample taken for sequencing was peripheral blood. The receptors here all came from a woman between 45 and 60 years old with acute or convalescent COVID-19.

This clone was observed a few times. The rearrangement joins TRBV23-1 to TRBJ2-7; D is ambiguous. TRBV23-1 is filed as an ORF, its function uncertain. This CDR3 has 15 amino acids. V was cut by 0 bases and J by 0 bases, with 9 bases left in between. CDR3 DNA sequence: TGCGCCAGCAGTCAATCGGGCGTAAGCTCCTACGAGCAGTACTTC. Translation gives CASSQSGVSSYEQYF.

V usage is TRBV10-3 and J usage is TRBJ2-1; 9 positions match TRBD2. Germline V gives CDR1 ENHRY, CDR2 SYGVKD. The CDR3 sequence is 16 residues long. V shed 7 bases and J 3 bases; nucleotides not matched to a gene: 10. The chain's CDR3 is CAITRAGGGDYNEQFF. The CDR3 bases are TGTGCCATCACCCGCGCGGGCGGGGGGGACTACAATGAGCAGTTCTTC.

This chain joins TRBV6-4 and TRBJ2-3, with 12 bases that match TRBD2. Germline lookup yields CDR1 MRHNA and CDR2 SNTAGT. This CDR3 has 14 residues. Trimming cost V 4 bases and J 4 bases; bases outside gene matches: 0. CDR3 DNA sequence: TGTGCCAGCAGTGCTAGCGGGGGGGCAGATACGCAGTATTTT. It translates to CASSASGGADTQYF.

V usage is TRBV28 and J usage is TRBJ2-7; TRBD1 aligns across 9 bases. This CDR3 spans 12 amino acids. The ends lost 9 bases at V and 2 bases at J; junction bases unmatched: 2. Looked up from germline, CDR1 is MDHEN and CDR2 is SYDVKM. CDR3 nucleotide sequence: TGTGCCAGTCGGACAGGGGCCTACGAGCAGTACTTC. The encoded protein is CASRTGAYEQYF.

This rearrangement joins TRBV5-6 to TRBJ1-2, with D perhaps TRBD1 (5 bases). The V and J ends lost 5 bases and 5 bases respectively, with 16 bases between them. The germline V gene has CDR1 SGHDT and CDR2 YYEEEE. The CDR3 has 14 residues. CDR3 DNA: TGTGCCAGCAGTCAAGGCTCTGGGGCATATGGCTACACCTTC. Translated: CASSQGSGAYGYTF. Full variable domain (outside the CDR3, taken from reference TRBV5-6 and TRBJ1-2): DAGVTQSPTHLIKTRGQQVTLRCSPKSGHDTVSWYQQALGQGPQFIFQYYEEEERQRGNFPDRFSGHQFPNYSSELNVNALLLGDSALYLCASSQGSGAYGYTFGSGTRLTVV.

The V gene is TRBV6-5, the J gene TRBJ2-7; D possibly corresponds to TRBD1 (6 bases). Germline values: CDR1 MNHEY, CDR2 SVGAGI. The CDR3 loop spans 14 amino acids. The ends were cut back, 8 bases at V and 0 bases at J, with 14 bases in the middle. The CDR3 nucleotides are TGTGCCAGCTCTAGCCTGGACAGCTCCTACGAGCAGTACTTC. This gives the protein CASSSLDSSYEQYF.

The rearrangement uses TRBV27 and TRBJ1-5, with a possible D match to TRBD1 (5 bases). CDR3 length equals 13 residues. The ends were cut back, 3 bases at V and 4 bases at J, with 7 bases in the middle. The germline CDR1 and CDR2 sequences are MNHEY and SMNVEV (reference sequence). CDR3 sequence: CASSLGQNQPQHF. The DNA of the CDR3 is TGTGCCAGCAGTTTGGGGCAGAATCAGCCCCAGCATTTT.

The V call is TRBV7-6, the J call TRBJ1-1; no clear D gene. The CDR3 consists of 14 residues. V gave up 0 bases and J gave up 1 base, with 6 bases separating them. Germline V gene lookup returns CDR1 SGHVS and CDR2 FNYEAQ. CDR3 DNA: TGTGCCAGCAGCTTAGCGTTACAGAACACTGAAGCTTTCTTT. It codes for CASSLALQNTEAFF.

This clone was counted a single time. The CDR3 coding sequence is TGTGCCAGCAGCCAAGTCCCCTCTACTGAAGCTTTCTTT. It is translated as CASSQVPSTEAFF. The rearrangement links TRBV4-2 to TRBJ1-1; D is undetermined. V lost 1 base to trimming and J lost 5 bases, with 8 bases between them. Germline values: CDR1 LGHNA, CDR2 YNFKEQ. The CDR3 contains 13 residues.

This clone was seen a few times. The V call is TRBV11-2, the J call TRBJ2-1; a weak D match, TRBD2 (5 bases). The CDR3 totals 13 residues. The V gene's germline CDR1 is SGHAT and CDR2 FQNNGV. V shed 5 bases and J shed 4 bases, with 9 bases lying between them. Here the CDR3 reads CASSAGPYNEQFF. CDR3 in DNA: TGTGCCAGCAGCGCGGGCCCTTACAATGAGCAGTTCTTC.

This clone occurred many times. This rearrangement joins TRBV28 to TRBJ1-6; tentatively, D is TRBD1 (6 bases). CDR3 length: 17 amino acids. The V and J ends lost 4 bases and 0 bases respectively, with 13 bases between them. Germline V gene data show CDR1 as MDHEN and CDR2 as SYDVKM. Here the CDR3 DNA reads TGTGCCAGCAGTTCAGAGGGGGTGTCCTCCTATAATTCACCCCTCCACTTT. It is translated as CASSSEGVSSYNSPLHF.

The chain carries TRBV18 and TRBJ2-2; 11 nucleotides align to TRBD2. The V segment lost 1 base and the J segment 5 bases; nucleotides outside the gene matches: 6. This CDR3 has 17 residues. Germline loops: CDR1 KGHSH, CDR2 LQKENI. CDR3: CASSPRTLAGGTGELFF. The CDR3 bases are TGTGCCAGCTCACCACGGACGCTAGCGGGAGGAACCGGGGAGCTGTTTTTT.

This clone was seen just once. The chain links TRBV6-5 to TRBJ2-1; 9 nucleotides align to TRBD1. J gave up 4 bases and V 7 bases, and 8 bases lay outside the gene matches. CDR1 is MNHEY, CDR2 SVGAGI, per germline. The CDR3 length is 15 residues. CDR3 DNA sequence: TGTGCCAGCACCGACGGGACAGGGATTTACAATGAGCAGTTCTTC. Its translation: CASTDGTGIYNEQFF.

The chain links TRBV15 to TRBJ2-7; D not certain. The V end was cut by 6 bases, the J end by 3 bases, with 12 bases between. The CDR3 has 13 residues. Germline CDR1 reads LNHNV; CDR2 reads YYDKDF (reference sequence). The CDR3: CATSGLTRYEQYF. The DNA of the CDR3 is TGTGCCACCAGTGGCCTCACCCGCTACGAGCAGTACTTC.

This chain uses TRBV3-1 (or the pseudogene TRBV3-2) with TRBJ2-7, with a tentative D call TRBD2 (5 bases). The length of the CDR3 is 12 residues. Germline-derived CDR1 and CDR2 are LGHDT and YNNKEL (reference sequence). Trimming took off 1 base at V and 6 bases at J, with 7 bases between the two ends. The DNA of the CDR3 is TGTGCCAGCAGCCAAGGGCTAGCCGAGCAGTACTTC. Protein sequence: CASSQGLAEQYF.

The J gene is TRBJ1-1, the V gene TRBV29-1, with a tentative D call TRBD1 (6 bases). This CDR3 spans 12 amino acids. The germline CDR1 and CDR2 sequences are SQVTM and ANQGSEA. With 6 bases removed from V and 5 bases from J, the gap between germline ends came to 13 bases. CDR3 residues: CSVNSRGTEAFF. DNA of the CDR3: TGCAGCGTCAACTCCAGGGGAACTGAAGCTTTCTTT.

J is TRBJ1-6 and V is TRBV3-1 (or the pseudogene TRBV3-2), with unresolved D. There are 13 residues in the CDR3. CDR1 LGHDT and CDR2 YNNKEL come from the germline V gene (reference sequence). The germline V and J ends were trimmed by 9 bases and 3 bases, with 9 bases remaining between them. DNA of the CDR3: TGTGCCAGAGTAGTATACTATAATTCACCCCTCCACTTT. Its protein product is CARVVYYNSPLHF.

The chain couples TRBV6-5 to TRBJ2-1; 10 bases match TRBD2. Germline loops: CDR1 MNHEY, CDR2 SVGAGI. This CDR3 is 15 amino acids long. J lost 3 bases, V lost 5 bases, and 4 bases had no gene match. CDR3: CASSPRTSGYNEQFF. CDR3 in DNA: TGTGCCAGCAGTCCGCGGACTAGCGGCTACAATGAGCAGTTCTTC.

This CDR3 reads CASSIDGSAYEQYF. CDR3 bases: TGTGCCAGTAGTATAGACGGGAGCGCCTACGAGCAGTACTTC. The chain carries TRBV19 and TRBJ2-7, with D possibly TRBD2 on 6 matching bases. CDR3 length equals 14 residues. Between the trimmed V and J ends, which lost 0 bases and 2 bases, there was a span of 8 bases. Germline lookup yields CDR1 LNHDA and CDR2 SQIVND (reference sequence). Based on the CDR3 plus reference TRBV19 and TRBJ2-7, the full variable domain is DGGITQSPKYLFRKEGQNVTLSCEQNLNHDAMYWYRQDPGQGLRLIYYSQIVNDFQKGDIAEGYSVSREKKESFPLTVTSAQKNPTAFYLCASSIDGSAYEQYFGPGTRLTVT.

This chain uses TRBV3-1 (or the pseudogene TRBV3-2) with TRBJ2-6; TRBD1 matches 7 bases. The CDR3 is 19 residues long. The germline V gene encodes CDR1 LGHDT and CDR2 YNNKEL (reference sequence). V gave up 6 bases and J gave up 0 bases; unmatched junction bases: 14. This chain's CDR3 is CASRLHRDSYYSGANVLTF. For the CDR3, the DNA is TGTGCCAGCAGGCTACATCGGGACAGTTACTACTCTGGGGCCAACGTCCTGACTTTC.

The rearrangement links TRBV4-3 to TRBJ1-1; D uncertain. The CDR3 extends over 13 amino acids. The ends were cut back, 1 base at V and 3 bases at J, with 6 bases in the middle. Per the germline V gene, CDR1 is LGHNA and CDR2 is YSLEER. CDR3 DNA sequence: TGCGCCAGCAGCCAAGGGCAGTACACTGAAGCTTTCTTT. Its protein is CASSQGQYTEAFF.

This CDR3 reads CASSLAGRSYNEQFF. Written as DNA, the CDR3 is TGTGCCAGCAGCTTAGCGGGGCGGTCCTACAATGAGCAGTTCTTC. The rearrangement uses TRBV5-4 and TRBJ2-1, with TRBD2 identical over 7 bases. CDR3 length: 15 residues. The junction had 3 bases not matched to a gene; V was cut back by 2 bases and J by 1 base. The germline V gene has CDR1 SGHNT and CDR2 YYREEE (reference sequence).

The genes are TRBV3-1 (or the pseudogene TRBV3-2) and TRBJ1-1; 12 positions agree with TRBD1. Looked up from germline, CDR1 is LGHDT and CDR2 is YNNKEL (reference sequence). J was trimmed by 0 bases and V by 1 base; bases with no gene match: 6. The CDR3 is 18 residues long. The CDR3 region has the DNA TGTGCCAGCAGCCAAGCGGGGACAGGGGGCCGGGTGAACACTGAAGCTTTCTTT. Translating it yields CASSQAGTGGRVNTEAFF.

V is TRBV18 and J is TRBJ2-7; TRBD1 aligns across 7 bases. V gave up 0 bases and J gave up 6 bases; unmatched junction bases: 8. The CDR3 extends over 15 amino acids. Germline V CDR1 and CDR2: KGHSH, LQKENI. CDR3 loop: CASSPPLGRGSEQYF. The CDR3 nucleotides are TGTGCCAGCTCACCACCCCTTGGCAGGGGGTCCGAGCAGTACTTC.

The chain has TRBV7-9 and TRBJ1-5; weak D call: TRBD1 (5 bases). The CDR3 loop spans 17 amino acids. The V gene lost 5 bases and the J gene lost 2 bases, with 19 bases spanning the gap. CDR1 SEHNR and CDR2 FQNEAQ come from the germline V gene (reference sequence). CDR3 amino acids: CASSRETGGMGNQPQHF. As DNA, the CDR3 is TGTGCCAGCAGCCGCGAGACCGGGGGGATGGGCAATCAGCCCCAGCATTTT.

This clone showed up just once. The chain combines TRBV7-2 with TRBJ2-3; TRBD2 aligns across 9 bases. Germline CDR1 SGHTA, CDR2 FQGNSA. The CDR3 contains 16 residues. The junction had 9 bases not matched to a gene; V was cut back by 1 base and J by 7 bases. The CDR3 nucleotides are TGTGCCAGCAGCTTAGTGGGCGGGGGGGCCGGAAATACGCAGTATTTT. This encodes CASSLVGGGAGNTQYF.

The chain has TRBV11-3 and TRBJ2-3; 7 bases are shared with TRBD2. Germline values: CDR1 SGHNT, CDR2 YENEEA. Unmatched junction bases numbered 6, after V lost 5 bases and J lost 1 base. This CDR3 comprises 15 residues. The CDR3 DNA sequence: TGTGCCAGCAGCCGAGGGGCGGGAGGCACAGATACGCAGTATTTT. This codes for CASSRGAGGTDTQYF.

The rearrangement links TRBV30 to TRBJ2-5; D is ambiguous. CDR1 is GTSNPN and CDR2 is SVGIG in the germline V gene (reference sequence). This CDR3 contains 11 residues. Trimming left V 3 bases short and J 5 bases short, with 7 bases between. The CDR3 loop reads CAWRREETQYF. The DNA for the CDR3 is TGTGCCTGGAGGCGTGAGGAGACCCAGTACTTC.

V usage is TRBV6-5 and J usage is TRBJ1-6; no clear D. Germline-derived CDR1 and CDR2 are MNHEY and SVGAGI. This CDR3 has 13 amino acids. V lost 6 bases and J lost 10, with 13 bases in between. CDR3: CASSDVRGSPLHF. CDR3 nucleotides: TGTGCCAGCAGCGATGTTCGAGGGTCACCCCTCCACTTT.

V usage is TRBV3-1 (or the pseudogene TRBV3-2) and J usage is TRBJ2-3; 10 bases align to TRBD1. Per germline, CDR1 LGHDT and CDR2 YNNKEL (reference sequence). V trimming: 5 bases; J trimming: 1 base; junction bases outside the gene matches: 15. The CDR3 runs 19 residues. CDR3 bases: TGTGCCAGCAGCTTCCGGGACAGGGGTTCCTCCTACCGCACAGATACGCAGTATTTT. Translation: CASSFRDRGSSYRTDTQYF.

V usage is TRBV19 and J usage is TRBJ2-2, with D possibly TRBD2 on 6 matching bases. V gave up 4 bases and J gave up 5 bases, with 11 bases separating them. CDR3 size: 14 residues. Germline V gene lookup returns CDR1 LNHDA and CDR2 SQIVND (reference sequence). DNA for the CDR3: TGTGCCAGTAGTAGGGGGGTTCAGACCGGGGAGCTGTTTTTT. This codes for CASSRGVQTGELFF.

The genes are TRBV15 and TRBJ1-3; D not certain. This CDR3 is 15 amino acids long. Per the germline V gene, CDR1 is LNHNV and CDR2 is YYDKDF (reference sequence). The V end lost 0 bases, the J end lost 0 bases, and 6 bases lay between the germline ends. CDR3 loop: CATSRDPSSGNTIYF. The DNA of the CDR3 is TGTGCCACCAGCAGAGATCCCAGCTCTGGAAACACCATATATTTT.